The clone carrying this T cell receptor (beta chain) showed up just a few times. A second PCR, run for roughly 7 to 12 cycles, used a sample-barcoded 5' primer plus a J-beta primer mix. TCRdb reanalysed the 5' RACE reads using MiXCR and keeps one entry per CDR3 protein. The sample has hundreds of thousands of distinct CDR3 sequences; 20% to 25% are singletons. Trimming cost V 4 bases and J 9 bases; bases outside gene matches: 8. Germline-derived CDR1 and CDR2 are MNHNY and SVGAGI (reference sequence). CDR3 size: 15 residues. The sample comes from a study of blood T cells in healthy people across ages. About the study: Per every two T cells, about one barcoded beta molecule was captured by template switching.

The TCR originated in a man aged 65 to 79 in good health. Sequenced input: blood. This chain uses TRBV6-6 with TRBJ1-6, with 8 bases lining up with TRBD1. CDR3 region: CASSSGQGVGSPLHF. For the CDR3, the DNA is TGTGCCAGCAGTTCCGGACAGGGCGTCGGTTCACCCCTCCACTTT.